The present entry profiles one T cell receptor beta chain with its context. Its target is unknown. Vbeta (60) and Jbeta (13) primers were used in the PCR. The protocol was immunoSEQ multiplex PCR, while the TCRdb copy is restricted to in-frame clones and leaves out a portion. The sample holds roughly 160,000 clones, almost 75% seen once. V was pared by 3 bases and J by 3 bases, with 0 bases of the junction left unmatched. Germline-derived CDR1 and CDR2 are SGHDN and FVKESK. The length of the CDR3 is 14 residues. The data were taken from a study of cytomegalovirus exposure and HLA in healthy donors. Regarding the study as a whole: Overall, approximately 150 TCR beta chains were annotated as cytomegalovirus-associated.

Sequenced sample: PBMCs. The source of this sequence is a woman younger than 35 in good health and CMV-seropositive. The rearrangement joins TRBV14 to TRBJ2-5; 11 bases line up with TRBD2. The chain's CDR3 is CASSQTSGEETQYF. CDR3 nucleotides: TGTGCCAGCAGCCAGACTAGCGGGGAAGAGACCCAGTACTTC.